This is a list of T cell receptor beta chains from one sample in a study of blood T cell repertoires in COVID-19. Profiled with immunoSEQ multiplex PCR; TCRdb holds only in-frame clones, not every one. The sample contains 150,000 to 200,000 clones, 75% to 90% of which appear only once. The specimen sequenced was PBMCs or T cells enriched from blood (not recorded which). The receptors here all came from a woman younger than 30 who had recovered from COVID-19. The CDR3 runs from the conserved cysteine through the conserved F or W. Each record gives: clone size, J gene, D gene, V gene, CDR3 DNA, CDR3 protein. A D gene is named only where the DNA matches it firmly. The size entry is marked missing in some rows and otherwise reads once, few, many or a size class.

size: .; J: TRBJ2-5; D: .; V: TRBV9; DNA: TGTGCCAGCAGCGTTGGGCCCCGGATCGAGACCCAGTACTTC; CDR3: CASSVGPRIETQYF
size: few; J: TRBJ2-7; D: .; V: TRBV2; DNA: TGTGCCAGCTCCTGGGGGGGGCTAAACGAGCAGTACTTC; CDR3: CASSWGGLNEQYF
size: .; J: TRBJ1-1; D: TRBD1; V: TRBV28; DNA: TGTGCCAGCAGTTTCCCCGCGGACAGGGGGACTGCTTTCTTT; CDR3: CASSFPADRGTAFF
size: .; J: TRBJ2-5; D: .; V: TRBV2; DNA: TGTGCCAGCACCCCGTCACACGAGACCCAGTACTTC; CDR3: CASTPSHETQYF
size: once; J: TRBJ2-3; D: .; V: TRBV2; DNA: TGTGCCAGCACTTGGACAACGAGCACAGATACGCAGTATTTT; CDR3: CASTWTTSTDTQYF
size: .; J: TRBJ1-1; D: TRBD1; V: TRBV19; DNA: TGTGCCAGAAACAGACCGGGACAGGGGATTGGCCTGAACACTGAAGCTTTCTTT; CDR3: CARNRPGQGIGLNTEAFF
size: .; J: TRBJ1-2; D: TRBD1; V: TRBV6-5; DNA: TGTGCCAGCAGTTACGCGTCAACAGGGGGGTATGGCTACACCTTC; CDR3: CASSYASTGGYGYTF
size: .; J: TRBJ1-4; D: TRBD1; V: TRBV7-9; DNA: TGTGCCAGCAGCTTTGGACAGGGGGCGAATGAAAAACTGTTTTTT; CDR3: CASSFGQGANEKLFF
size: once; J: TRBJ2-1; D: TRBD2; V: TRBV4-2; DNA: TGTGCCAGCAGCCACCCGGGGGGTCACAATGAGCAGTTCTTC; CDR3: CASSHPGGHNEQFF
size: .; J: TRBJ2-7; D: .; V: TRBV21-1; DNA: TGTGCCAGCAGCAGCCAGCGGGAGGAGACGTACGAGCAGTACTTC; CDR3: CASSSQREETYEQYF
size: .; J: TRBJ2-7; D: .; V: TRBV3-1/TRBV3-2; DNA: TGTGCCAGCAGCCGAGGACCGGGAGAGTACGAGCAGTACTTC; CDR3: CASSRGPGEYEQYF
size: .; J: TRBJ2-1; D: TRBD1; V: TRBV6-4; DNA: TGTGCCAGCAGAATGGAAGGGGGCATAGGTGAGCAGTTCTTC; CDR3: CASRMEGGIGEQFF
size: .; J: TRBJ2-5; D: .; V: TRBV6-5; DNA: TGTGCCAGCAGTTACTCGATGAGGTCCCAAGAGACCCAGTACTTC; CDR3: CASSYSMRSQETQYF
size: .; J: TRBJ1-5; D: TRBD1; V: TRBV18; DNA: TGTGCCAGCTCACAAGGGACAGGGGTCGGTCAGCCCCAGCATTTT; CDR3: CASSQGTGVGQPQHF
size: .; J: TRBJ1-5; D: .; V: TRBV10-1; DNA: TGCGCCAGCAGCCTGACATATCAGCCCCAGCATTTT; CDR3: CASSLTYQPQHF
size: .; J: TRBJ2-3; D: TRBD1; V: TRBV5-1; DNA: TGCGCCAGCAGCTGGACAGGAGTAGGTACAGATACGCAGTATTTT; CDR3: CASSWTGVGTDTQYF
size: .; J: TRBJ2-1; D: .; V: TRBV6-2/TRBV6-3; DNA: TGTGCCAGCAGTTACCCTTCAGGGTACACTTCCTACAATGAGCAGTTCTTC; CDR3: CASSYPSGYTSYNEQFF
size: .; J: TRBJ1-1; D: .; V: TRBV7-2; DNA: TGTGCCAGCAGGCGGGCAGGCATGAACACTGAAGCTTTCTTT; CDR3: CASRRAGMNTEAFF
size: .; J: TRBJ1-5; D: TRBD1; V: TRBV9; DNA: TGTGCCAGCAGTGGGACAGGTGGCAATCAGCCCCAGCATTTT; CDR3: CASSGTGGNQPQHF
size: .; J: TRBJ1-4; D: .; V: TRBV5-4; DNA: TGTGCCAGCAGCTCCGGGACACTTAATGAAAAACTGTTTTTT; CDR3: CASSSGTLNEKLFF
size: .; J: TRBJ2-2; D: TRBD1; V: TRBV27; DNA: TGTGCCGCAGGCGGACAGGGAACCGGGGAGCTGTTTTTT; CDR3: CAAGGQGTGELFF
size: .; J: TRBJ2-6; D: .; V: TRBV29-1; DNA: TGCAGCGTTAAAGGTACCTCAGTCACTGGGGCCAACGTCCTGACTTTC; CDR3: CSVKGTSVTGANVLTF
size: .; J: TRBJ2-4; D: TRBD1; V: TRBV5-1; DNA: TGCGCCAGCAGCTTCGGACAGGGGGCAAACATTCAGTACTTC; CDR3: CASSFGQGANIQYF